What follows are 24 T cell receptor beta chains derived from one specimen sequenced in a study of blood T cell repertoires in COVID-19. Sequenced by immunoSEQ multiplex PCR; TCRdb stores in-frame clones only, minus some. The data show 150,000 to 200,000 clones, around three quarters seen once. Sequenced sample: PBMCs or T cells enriched from blood (not recorded which). The receptors derive from a woman aged 45-59 years with acute COVID-19.

J is TRBJ1-4 and V is TRBV28; 7 nucleotides agree with TRBD1. Germline CDR1 reads MDHEN; CDR2 reads SYDVKM. V trimming: 6 bases; J trimming: 4 bases; junction bases outside the gene matches: 8. CDR3 length equals 15 residues. Written as DNA, the CDR3 is TGTGCCAGCAGGGGGTTTGGACAGGATAATGAAAAACTGTTTTTT. Protein: CASRGFGQDNEKLFF. Based on the CDR3 plus reference TRBV28 and TRBJ1-4, the full variable domain is DVKVTQSSRYLVKRTGEKVFLECVQDMDHENMFWYRQDPGLGLRLIYFSYDVKMKEKGDIPEGYSVSREKKERFSLILESASTNQTSMYLCASRGFGQDNEKLFFGSGTQLSVL.

A few counts support this clone. The chain joins TRBV7-2 to TRBJ1-1, with D perhaps TRBD1 (5 bases). This CDR3 spans 14 amino acids. The V gene lost 1 base and the J gene lost 7 bases, with 13 bases spanning the gap. The germline gives CDR1 SGHTA, CDR2 FQGNSA. CDR3 DNA sequence: TGTGCCAGCAGCTTAGAGGGGTTCGCAAATGAAGCTTTCTTT. Its translation is CASSLEGFANEAFF.

The chain uses TRBV2 and TRBJ2-5, with 12 bases identical to TRBD2. CDR3 length: 13 amino acids. CDR1 is SNHLY and CDR2 is FYNNEI in the germline V gene. The ends lost 7 bases at V and 7 bases at J; junction bases unmatched: 4. The CDR3 sequence: CASTGLAGGTQYF. The CDR3 DNA sequence: TGTGCCAGCACGGGACTAGCGGGCGGGACCCAGTACTTC.

The rearrangement links TRBV6-1 to TRBJ2-1; D unclear. The CDR3 has 12 residues. Per germline, CDR1 MNHNS and CDR2 SASEGT. Deletions cut 5 bases from V and 5 bases from J, with 7 bases between. The CDR3 DNA is TGTGCCAGCAGTTATCGCGACAATGAGCAGTTCTTC. Its protein product is CASSYRDNEQFF.

V is TRBV5-5 and J is TRBJ1-1; TRBD1 is a possible D gene (6 bases). The germline V and J ends were trimmed by 0 bases and 0 bases, with 9 bases remaining between them. Germline CDR1 SGHKS, CDR2 YYEKEE (reference sequence). The CDR3 totals 15 residues. In DNA, the CDR3 is TGTGCCAGCAGCTTGGCGGGACACCTGAACACTGAAGCTTTCTTT. Protein: CASSLAGHLNTEAFF. Variable domain in full (rest from reference TRBV5-5 and TRBJ1-1): DAGVTQSPTHLIKTRGQQVTLRCSPISGHKSVSWYQQVLGQGPQFIFQYYEKEERGRGNFPDRFSARQFPNYSSELNVNALLLGDSALYLCASSLAGHLNTEAFFGQGTRLTVV.

In DNA form, the CDR3 reads TGTGCCAGCAGCCAGGGGGCTAGCGGGGGGCACAATGAGCAGTTCTTC. It yields the protein CASSQGASGGHNEQFF. The chain carries TRBV13 and TRBJ2-1, with 11 bases that match TRBD2. The germline gives CDR1 PRHDT, CDR2 FYEKMQ (reference sequence). The CDR3 consists of 16 residues. Unmatched junction bases numbered 8, after V lost 5 bases and J lost 5 bases.

This chain links TRBV30 with TRBJ1-5, with 10 nucleotides matching TRBD1. This CDR3 is 13 amino acids long. Germline V CDR1 and CDR2: GTSNPN, SVGIG (reference sequence). V trimming: 5 bases; J trimming: 2 bases; junction bases outside the gene matches: 0. CDR3 region: CAWGTGGNQPQHF. The CDR3 coding sequence is TGTGCCTGGGGGACAGGGGGCAATCAGCCCCAGCATTTT.

This clone appeared once. The chain links TRBV6-5 to TRBJ1-2; TRBD1 is a possible D gene (5 bases). The CDR3 runs 16 residues. Germline V gene lookup returns CDR1 MNHEY and CDR2 SVGAGI. The ends were cut back, 1 base at V and 2 bases at J, with 14 bases in the middle. The CDR3 sequence: CASSYLGFGGNYGYTF. The CDR3 DNA sequence: TGTGCCAGCAGTTACTTGGGATTTGGGGGGAACTATGGCTACACCTTC.

J is TRBJ1-1 and V is TRBV3-1 (or the pseudogene TRBV3-2); unclear D gene. Trimming left V 6 bases short and J 0 bases short, with 14 bases between. Germline V gene sequence: CDR1 LGHDT, CDR2 YNNKEL (reference sequence). The CDR3 has 15 residues. The CDR3 DNA follows: TGTGCCAGCAGGGACGGAGGCCTAATGAACACTGAAGCTTTCTTT. As protein: CASRDGGLMNTEAFF.

The chain joins TRBV6-5 to TRBJ1-1; maybe TRBD1 (6 bases). V was clipped by 2 bases and J by 6 bases, with 13 bases between them. Germline assignment: CDR1 MNHEY and CDR2 SVGAGI. The CDR3 sequence is 14 residues long. The CDR3 DNA reads as TGTGCCAGCAGTTACACACAGGGACCCGCTGAAGCTTTCTTT. It yields the protein CASSYTQGPAEAFF.

DNA for the CDR3: TGTGCCAGCAGTACCGGACAGGGGTTAGATGGCTACACCTTC. Translation gives CASSTGQGLDGYTF. The V gene is TRBV28, the J gene TRBJ1-2; TRBD1 matches 9 bases. CDR1 is MDHEN, CDR2 SYDVKM, per germline. This CDR3 has 14 amino acids. The ends lost 5 bases at V and 6 bases at J; junction bases unmatched: 7.

The chain links TRBV6-1 to TRBJ2-1, with TRBD1 matching 8 bases. The CDR3 totals 18 residues. V was clipped by 3 bases and J by 7 bases; unmatched bases: 17. The germline CDR1 and CDR2 sequences are MNHNS and SASEGT. CDR3 residues: CASSDLLRTGRTGNEQFF. CDR3 nucleotides: TGTGCCAGCAGTGACCTCCTTCGGACAGGGAGAACGGGGAATGAGCAGTTCTTC.

The chain links TRBV9 to TRBJ2-3, with TRBD2 matching over 12 bases. Germline values: CDR1 SGDLS, CDR2 YYNGEE. This CDR3 spans 16 amino acids. Trimming took 3 bases from V and 7 from J; bases not matched to a gene: 9. The chain's CDR3 is CASSEVSSGGANTQYF. Here the CDR3 DNA reads TGTGCCAGCAGCGAAGTGTCTAGCGGGGGGGCGAATACGCAGTATTTT.

V and J are TRBV7-2 and TRBJ1-1; D may be TRBD1 (5 bases). Trimming took 4 bases from V and 1 from J, leaving 13 bases between them. This CDR3 region has 15 residues. Germline values: CDR1 SGHTA, CDR2 FQGNSA. DNA of the CDR3: TGTGCCAGCAGCTCGGAGGCCGGGGGGAACACTGAAGCTTTCTTT. Residues: CASSSEAGGNTEAFF.

This clone came up once. This rearrangement joins TRBV14 to TRBJ1-2, with a weak D call TRBD1 (5 bases). Germline V gene lookup returns CDR1 SGHDN and CDR2 FVKESK. The V end was cut by 9 bases, the J end by 3 bases, with 14 bases between. This CDR3 is 13 amino acids long. In DNA form, the CDR3 reads TGTGCCAGTATGGGGGGAAGCGACTATGGCTACACCTTC. Translated: CASMGGSDYGYTF. The entire variable domain, with the rest obtained from reference TRBV14 and TRBJ1-2, is as follows: EAGVTQFPSHSVIEKGQTVTLRCDPISGHDNLYWYRRVMGKEIKFLLHFVKESKQDESGMPNNRFLAERTGGTYSTLKVQPAELEDSGVYFCASMGGSDYGYTFGSGTRLTVV.

V is TRBV5-1 and J is TRBJ2-1, with TRBD2 identical over 10 bases. The CDR3 totals 15 residues. V lost 2 bases to trimming and J lost 1 base; unmatched junction nucleotides: 0. Per the germline V gene, CDR1 is SGHRS and CDR2 is YFSETQ. The CDR3 protein is CASSLLAGSYNEQFF. CDR3 nucleotides: TGCGCCAGCAGCTTACTAGCGGGGTCCTACAATGAGCAGTTCTTC.

This chain joins TRBV24-1 and TRBJ2-3; maybe TRBD2 (6 bases). V was trimmed by 12 bases and J by 4 bases, leaving 10 bases between them. This CDR3 is 11 amino acids long. CDR1 and CDR2 (germline): KGHDR, SFDVKD. The CDR3 reads CAAGGSDTQYF. For the CDR3, the DNA is TGTGCCGCCGGGGGTTCAGATACGCAGTATTTT.

In nucleotides, the CDR3 is TGTGCCAGCAGCCCAGCTAGCGGGGTTGGATTCTTC. This sequence encodes CASSPASGVGFF. V gene TRBV7-8 combines with J gene TRBJ2-1, with TRBD2 matching over 9 bases. The CDR3 consists of 12 residues. V lost 5 bases and J lost 16; bases outside the gene matches: 9. CDR1 is SGHVS, CDR2 FQNEAQ, per germline.

The V call is TRBV7-6, the J call TRBJ2-5; 9 nucleotides align to TRBD2. The CDR3 runs 14 residues. Germline V CDR1 and CDR2: SGHVS, FNYEAQ. After removal of 3 bases from V and 5 bases from J, the junction contained 4 bases not matched to a gene. Here the CDR3 DNA reads TGTGCCAGCAGCTTGGGGACTAGCCGGGAGACCCAGTACTTC. Its translation: CASSLGTSRETQYF.

The chain recombines TRBV3-1 (or the pseudogene TRBV3-2) with TRBJ2-7; tentatively, D is TRBD2 (5 bases). Germline-derived CDR1 and CDR2 are LGHDT and YNNKEL (reference sequence). V was cut by 4 bases and J by 6 bases, with 16 bases left in between. The CDR3 covers 14 residues. The CDR3 DNA sequence: TGTGCCAGCAGCCCGAGCGGACCGGCGGCCGAGCAGTACGTC. Protein sequence: CASSPSGPAAEQYV.

V gene TRBV7-2 combines with J gene TRBJ2-3; 8 nucleotides match TRBD1. Germline CDR1 is SGHTA and CDR2 is FQGNSA. V dropped 1 base and J dropped 5; count of bases not matched to a gene: 11. This CDR3 region has 17 residues. The CDR3 region is CASSLVPGRGQGDTQYF. The CDR3 DNA sequence: TGTGCCAGCAGCTTAGTCCCGGGCAGGGGGCAGGGAGATACGCAGTATTTT.

The genes are TRBV27 and TRBJ2-5, with 14 bases lining up with TRBD2. Trimming removed 8 bases from V and 4 bases from J; junction bases left unmatched: 3. The germline gives CDR1 MNHEY, CDR2 SMNVEV (reference sequence). The CDR3 runs 14 residues. The CDR3 bases are TGTGCCAGCGGGGGACTAGCGGGGGCAGAGACCCAGTACTTC. This codes for CASGGLAGAETQYF.

The gene calls are TRBV6-2 or TRBV6-3 and TRBJ2-7, with TRBD2 matching 11 bases. Germline V CDR1 and CDR2: MNHEY, SVGEGT. J lost 4 bases, V lost 2 bases, and 13 bases had no gene match. The CDR3 has 18 residues. The CDR3 coding sequence is TGTGCCAGCAGTTACAACCCCGGGCTAGCGGGGGGCAGATACGAGCAGTACGTC. Translated: CASSYNPGLAGGRYEQYV.

This chain uses TRBV2 with TRBJ1-3, with 7 bases matching TRBD1. CDR1 is SNHLY and CDR2 is FYNNEI in the germline V gene. After removal of 6 bases from V and 0 bases from J, the junction contained 8 bases not matched to a gene. The CDR3 runs to 16 residues. CDR3 loop: CASRYPRDSSGNTIYF. CDR3 DNA sequence: TGTGCCAGCAGATACCCCCGGGACAGCTCTGGAAACACCATATATTTT.